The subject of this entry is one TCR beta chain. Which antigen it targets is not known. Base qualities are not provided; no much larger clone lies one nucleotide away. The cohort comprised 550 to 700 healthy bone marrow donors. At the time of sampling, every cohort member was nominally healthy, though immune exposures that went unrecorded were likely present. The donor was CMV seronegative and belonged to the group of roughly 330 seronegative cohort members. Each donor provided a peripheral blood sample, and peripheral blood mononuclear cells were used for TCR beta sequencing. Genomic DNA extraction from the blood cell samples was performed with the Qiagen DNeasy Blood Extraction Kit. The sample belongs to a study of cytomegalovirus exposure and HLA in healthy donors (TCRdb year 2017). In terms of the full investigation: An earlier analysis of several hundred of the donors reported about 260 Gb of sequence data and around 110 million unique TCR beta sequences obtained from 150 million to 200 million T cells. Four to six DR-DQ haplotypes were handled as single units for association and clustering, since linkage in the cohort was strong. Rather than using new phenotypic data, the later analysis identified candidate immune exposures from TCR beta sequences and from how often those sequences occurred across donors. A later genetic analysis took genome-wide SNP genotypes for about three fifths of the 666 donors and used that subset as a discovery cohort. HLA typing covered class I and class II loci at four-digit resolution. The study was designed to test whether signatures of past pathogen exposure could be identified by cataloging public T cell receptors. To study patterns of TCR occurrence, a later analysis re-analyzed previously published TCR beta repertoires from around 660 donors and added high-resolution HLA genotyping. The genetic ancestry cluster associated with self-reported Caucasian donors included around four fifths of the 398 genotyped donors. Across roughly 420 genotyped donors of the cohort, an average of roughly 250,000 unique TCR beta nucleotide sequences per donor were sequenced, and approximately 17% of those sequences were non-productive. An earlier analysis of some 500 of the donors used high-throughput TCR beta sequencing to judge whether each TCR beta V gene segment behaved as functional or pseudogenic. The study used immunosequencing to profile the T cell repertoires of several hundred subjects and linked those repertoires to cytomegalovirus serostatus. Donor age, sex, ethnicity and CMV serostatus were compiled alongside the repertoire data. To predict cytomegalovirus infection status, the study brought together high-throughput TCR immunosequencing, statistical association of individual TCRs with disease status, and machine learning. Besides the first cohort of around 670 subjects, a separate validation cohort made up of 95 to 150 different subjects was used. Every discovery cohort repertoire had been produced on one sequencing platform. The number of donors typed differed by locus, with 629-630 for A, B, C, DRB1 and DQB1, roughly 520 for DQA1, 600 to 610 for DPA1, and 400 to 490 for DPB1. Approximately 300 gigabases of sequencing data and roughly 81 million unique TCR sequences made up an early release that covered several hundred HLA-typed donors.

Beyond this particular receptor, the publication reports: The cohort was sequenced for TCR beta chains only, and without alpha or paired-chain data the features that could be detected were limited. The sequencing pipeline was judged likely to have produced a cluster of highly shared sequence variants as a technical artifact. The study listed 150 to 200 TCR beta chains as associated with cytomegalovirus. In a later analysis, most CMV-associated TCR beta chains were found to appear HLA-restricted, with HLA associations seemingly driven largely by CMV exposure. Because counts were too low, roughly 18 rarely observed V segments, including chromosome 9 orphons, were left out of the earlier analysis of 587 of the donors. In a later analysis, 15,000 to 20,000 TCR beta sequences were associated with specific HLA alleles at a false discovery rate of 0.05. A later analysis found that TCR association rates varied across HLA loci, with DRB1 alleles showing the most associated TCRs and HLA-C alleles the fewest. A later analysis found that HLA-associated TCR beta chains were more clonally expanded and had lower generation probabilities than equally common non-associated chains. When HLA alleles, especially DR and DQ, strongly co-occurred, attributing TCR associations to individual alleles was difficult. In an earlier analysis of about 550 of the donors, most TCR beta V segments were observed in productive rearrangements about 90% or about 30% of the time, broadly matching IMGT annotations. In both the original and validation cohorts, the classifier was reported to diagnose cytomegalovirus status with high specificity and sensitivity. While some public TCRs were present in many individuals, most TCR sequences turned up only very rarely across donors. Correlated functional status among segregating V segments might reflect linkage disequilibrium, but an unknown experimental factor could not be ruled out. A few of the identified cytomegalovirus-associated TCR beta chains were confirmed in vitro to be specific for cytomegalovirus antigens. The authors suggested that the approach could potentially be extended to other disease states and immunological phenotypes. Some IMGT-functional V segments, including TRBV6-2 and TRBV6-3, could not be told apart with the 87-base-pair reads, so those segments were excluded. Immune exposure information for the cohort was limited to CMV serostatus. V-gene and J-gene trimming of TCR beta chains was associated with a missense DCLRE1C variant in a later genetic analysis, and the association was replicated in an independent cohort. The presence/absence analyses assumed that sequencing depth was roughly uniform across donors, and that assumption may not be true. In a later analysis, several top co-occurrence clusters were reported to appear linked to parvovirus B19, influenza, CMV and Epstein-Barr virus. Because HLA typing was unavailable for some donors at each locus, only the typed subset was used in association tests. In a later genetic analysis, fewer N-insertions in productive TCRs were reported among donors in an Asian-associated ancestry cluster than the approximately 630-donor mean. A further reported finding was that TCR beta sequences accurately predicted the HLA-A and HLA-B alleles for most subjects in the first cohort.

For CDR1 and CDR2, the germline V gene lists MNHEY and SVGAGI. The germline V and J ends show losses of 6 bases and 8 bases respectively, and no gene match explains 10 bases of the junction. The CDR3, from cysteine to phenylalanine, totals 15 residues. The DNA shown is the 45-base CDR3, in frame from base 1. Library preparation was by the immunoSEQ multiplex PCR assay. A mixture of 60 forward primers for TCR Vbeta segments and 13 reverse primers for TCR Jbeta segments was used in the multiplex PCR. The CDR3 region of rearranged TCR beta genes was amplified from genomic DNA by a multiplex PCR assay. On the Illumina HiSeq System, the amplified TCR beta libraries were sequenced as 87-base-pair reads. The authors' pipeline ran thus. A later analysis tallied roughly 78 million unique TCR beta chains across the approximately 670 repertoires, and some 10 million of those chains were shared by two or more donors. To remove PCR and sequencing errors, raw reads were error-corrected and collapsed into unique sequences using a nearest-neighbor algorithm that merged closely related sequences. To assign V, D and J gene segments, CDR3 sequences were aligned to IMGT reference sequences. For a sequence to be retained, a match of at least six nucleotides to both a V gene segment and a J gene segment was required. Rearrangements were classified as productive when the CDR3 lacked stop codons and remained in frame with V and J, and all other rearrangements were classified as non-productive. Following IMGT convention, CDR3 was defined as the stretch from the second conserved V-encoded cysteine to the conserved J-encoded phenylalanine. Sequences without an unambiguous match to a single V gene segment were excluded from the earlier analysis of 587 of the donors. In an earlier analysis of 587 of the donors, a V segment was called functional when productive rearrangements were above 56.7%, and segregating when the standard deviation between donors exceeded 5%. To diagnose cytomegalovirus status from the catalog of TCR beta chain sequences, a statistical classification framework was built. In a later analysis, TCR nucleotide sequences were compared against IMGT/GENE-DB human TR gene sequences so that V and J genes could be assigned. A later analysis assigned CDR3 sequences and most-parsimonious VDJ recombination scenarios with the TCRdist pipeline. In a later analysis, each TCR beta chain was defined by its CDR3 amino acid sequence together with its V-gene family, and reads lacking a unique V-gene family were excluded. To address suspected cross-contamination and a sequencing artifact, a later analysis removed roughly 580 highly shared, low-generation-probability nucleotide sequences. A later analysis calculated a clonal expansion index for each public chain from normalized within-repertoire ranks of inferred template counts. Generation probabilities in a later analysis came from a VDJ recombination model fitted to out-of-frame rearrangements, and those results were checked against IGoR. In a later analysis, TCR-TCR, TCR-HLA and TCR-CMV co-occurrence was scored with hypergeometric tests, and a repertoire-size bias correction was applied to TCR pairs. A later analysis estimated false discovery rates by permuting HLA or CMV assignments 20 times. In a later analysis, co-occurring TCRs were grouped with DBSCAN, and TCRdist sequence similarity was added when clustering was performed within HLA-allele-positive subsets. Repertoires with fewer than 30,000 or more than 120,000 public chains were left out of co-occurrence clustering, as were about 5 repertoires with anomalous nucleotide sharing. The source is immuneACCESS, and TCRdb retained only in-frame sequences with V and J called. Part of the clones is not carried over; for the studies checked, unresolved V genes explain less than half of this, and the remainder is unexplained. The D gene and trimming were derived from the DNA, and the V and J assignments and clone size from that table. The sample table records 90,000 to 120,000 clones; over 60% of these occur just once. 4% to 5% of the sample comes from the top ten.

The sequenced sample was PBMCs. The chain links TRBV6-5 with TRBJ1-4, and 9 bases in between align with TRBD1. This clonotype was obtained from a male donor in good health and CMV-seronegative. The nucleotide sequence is TGTGCCAGCAGGAGAAACAGGGGGCTGAGGGAAAAACTGTTTTTT. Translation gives CASRRNRGLREKLFF.